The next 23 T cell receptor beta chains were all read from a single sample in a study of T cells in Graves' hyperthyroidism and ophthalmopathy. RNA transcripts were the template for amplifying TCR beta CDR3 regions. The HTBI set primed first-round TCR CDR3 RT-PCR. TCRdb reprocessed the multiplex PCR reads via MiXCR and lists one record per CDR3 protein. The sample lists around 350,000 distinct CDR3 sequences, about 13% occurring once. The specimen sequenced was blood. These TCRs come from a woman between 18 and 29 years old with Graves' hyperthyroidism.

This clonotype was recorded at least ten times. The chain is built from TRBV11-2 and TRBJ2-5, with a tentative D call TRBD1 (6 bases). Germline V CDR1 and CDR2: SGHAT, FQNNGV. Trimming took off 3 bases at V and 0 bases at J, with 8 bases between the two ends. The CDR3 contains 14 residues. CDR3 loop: CASSFRDNQETQYF. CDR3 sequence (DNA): TGTGCCAGCAGCTTCCGGGACAACCAAGAGACCCAGTACTTC.

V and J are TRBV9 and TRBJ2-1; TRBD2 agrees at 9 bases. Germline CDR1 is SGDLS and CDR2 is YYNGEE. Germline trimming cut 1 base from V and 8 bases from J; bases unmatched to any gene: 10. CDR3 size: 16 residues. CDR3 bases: TGTGCCAGCAGCGTACTGGCCGCGGGAGGGCCGGATGAGCAGTTCTTC. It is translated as CASSVLAAGGPDEQFF.

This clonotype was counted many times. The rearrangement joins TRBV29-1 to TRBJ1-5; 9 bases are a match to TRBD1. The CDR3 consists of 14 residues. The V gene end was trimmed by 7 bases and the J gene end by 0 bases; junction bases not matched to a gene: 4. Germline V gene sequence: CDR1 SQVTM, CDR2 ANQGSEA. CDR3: CSAGTGYSNQPQHF. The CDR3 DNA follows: TGCAGCGCAGGGACAGGGTATAGCAATCAGCCCCAGCATTTT. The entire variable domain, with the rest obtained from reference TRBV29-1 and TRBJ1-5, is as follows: SAVISQKPSRDICQRGTSLTIQCQVDSQVTMMFWYRQQPGQSLTLIATANQGSEATYESGFVIDKFPISRPNLTFSTLTVSNMSPEDSSIYLCSAGTGYSNQPQHFGDGTRLSIL.

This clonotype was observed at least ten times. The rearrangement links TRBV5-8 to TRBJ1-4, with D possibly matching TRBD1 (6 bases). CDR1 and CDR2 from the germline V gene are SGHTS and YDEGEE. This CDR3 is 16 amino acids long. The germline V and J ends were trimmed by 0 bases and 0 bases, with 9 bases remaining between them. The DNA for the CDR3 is TGTGCCAGCAGCTTGGGGACAGACGCAACTAATGAAAAACTGTTTTTT. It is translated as CASSLGTDATNEKLFF.

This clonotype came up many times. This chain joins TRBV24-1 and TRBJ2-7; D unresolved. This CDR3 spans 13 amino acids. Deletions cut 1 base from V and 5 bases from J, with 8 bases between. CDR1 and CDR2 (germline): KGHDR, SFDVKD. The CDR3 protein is CATSDLSTHEQYF. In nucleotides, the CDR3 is TGTGCCACCAGTGATTTATCTACCCACGAGCAGTACTTC.

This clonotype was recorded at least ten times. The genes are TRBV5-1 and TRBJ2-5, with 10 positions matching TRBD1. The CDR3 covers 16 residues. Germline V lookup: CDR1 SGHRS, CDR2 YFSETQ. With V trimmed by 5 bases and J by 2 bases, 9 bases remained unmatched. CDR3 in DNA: TGCGCCAGCAGGGCCGGGACAGGGGATGAGCAAGAGACCCAGTACTTC. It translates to CASRAGTGDEQETQYF. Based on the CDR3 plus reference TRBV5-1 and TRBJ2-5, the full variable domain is KAGVTQTPRYLIKTRGQQVTLSCSPISGHRSVSWYQQTPGQGLQFLFEYFSETQRNKGNFPGRFSGRQFSNSRSEMNVSTLELGDSALYLCASRAGTGDEQETQYFGPGTRLLVL.

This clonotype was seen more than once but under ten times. The CDR3 nucleotides read TGTGCCAGTAGGAGGGACAGGGGGACTAACTATGGCTACACCTTC. Protein product: CASRRDRGTNYGYTF. The V call is TRBV19, the J call TRBJ1-2, with 11 bases matching TRBD1. CDR3 length: 15 residues. Per the germline V gene, CDR1 is LNHDA and CDR2 is SQIVND (reference sequence). V lost 6 bases to trimming and J lost 0 bases; unmatched junction nucleotides: 3.

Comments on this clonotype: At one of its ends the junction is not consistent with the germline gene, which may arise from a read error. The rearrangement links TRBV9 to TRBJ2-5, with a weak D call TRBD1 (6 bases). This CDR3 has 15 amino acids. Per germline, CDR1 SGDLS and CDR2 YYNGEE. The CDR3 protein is CASRVVRGSQETQYF. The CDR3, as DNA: TGTGCCAGCAGAGTAGTAAGGGGGAGTCAAGAGACCCAGTACTTC.

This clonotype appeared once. The CDR3 DNA sequence: TGTGCCTGGACGCAAGGATCACCCCTCCACTTT. Residues: CAWTQGSPLHF. The genes are TRBV30 and TRBJ1-6; D gene unclear. Between the trimmed V and J ends, which lost 4 bases and 10 bases, there was a span of 8 bases. The CDR3 extends over 11 amino acids. Germline CDR1 and CDR2: GTSNPN and SVGIG (reference sequence).

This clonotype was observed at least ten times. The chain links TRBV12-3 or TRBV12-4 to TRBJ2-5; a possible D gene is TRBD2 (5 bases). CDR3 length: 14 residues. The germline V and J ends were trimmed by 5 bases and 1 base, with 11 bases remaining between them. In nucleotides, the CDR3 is TGTGCCAGCAGTCCTACTGGGAGCCAAGAGACCCAGTACTTC. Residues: CASSPTGSQETQYF.

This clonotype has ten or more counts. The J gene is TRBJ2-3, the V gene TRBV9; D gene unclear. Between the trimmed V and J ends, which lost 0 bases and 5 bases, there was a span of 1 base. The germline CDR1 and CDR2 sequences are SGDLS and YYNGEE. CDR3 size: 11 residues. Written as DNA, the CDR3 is TGTGCCAGCAGCGTAGAAGATACGCAGTATTTT. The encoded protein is CASSVEDTQYF.

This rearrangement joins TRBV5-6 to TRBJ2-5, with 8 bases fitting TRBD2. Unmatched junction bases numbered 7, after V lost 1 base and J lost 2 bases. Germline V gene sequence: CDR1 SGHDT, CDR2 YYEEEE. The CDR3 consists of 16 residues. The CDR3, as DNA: TGTGCCAGCAGCTTGCCCGGACTAGCAGAGCAAGAGACCCAGTACTTC. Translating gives CASSLPGLAEQETQYF. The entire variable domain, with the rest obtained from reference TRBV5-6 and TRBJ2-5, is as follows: DAGVTQSPTHLIKTRGQQVTLRCSPKSGHDTVSWYQQALGQGPQFIFQYYEEEERQRGNFPDRFSGHQFPNYSSELNVNALLLGDSALYLCASSLPGLAEQETQYFGPGTRLLVL.

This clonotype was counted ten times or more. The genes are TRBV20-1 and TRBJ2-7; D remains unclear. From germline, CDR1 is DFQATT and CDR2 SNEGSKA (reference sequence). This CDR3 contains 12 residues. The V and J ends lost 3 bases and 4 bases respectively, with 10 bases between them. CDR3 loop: CSARIGPYEQYF. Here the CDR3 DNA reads TGCAGTGCTAGGATTGGACCATACGAGCAGTACTTC.

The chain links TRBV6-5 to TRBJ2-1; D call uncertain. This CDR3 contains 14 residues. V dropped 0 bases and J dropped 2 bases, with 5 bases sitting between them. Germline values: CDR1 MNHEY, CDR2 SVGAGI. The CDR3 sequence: CASSYSSPYNEQFF. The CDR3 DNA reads TGTGCCAGCAGTTACTCGAGTCCCTACAATGAGCAGTTCTTC.

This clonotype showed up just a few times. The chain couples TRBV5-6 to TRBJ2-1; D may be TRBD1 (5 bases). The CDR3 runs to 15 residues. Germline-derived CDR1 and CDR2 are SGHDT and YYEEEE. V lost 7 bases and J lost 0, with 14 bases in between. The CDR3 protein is CASAYRISSYNEQFF. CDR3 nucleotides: TGTGCCAGCGCATACAGGATAAGCTCCTACAATGAGCAGTTCTTC.

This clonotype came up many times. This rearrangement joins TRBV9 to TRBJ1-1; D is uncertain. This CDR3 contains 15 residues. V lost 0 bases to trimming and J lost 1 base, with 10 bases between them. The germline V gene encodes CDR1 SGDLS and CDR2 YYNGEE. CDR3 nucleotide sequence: TGTGCCAGCAGCGTAGGTCCGGAGGGGAACACTGAAGCTTTCTTT. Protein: CASSVGPEGNTEAFF.

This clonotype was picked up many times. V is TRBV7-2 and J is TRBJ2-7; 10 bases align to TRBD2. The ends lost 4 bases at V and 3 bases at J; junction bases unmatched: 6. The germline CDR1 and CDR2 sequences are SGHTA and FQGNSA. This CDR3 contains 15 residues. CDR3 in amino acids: CASSSIAGGSYEQYF. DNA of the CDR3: TGTGCCAGCAGCTCAATAGCGGGAGGAAGCTACGAGCAGTACTTC.

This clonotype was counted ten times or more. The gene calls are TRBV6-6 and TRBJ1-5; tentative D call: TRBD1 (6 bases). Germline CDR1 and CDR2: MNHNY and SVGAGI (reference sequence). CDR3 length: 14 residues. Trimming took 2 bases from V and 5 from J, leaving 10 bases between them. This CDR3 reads CASSYGAGDQPQHF. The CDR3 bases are TGTGCCAGCAGTTACGGGGCAGGGGATCAGCCCCAGCATTTT.

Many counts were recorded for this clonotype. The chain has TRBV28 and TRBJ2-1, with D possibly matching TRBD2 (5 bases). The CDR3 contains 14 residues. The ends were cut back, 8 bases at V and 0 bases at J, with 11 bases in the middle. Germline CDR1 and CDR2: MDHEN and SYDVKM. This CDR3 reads CASGGPSSYNEQFF. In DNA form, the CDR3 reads TGTGCCAGCGGAGGCCCGAGCTCCTACAATGAGCAGTTCTTC. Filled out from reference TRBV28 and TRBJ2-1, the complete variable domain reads DVKVTQSSRYLVKRTGEKVFLECVQDMDHENMFWYRQDPGLGLRLIYFSYDVKMKEKGDIPEGYSVSREKKERFSLILESASTNQTSMYLCASGGPSSYNEQFFGPGTRLTVL.

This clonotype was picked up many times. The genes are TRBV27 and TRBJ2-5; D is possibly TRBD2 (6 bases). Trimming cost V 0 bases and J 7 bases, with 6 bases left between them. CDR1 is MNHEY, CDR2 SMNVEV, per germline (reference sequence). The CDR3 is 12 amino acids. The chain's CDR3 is CASSLSGGTQYF. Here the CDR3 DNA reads TGTGCCAGCAGTTTATCGGGGGGGACCCAGTACTTC.

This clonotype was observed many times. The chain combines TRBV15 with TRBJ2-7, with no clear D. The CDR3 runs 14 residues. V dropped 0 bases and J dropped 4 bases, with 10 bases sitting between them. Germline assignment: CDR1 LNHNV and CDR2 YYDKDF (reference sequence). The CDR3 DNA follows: TGTGCCACCAGCAGAGATCAGGCCAGGTACGAGCAGTACTTC. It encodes CATSRDQARYEQYF.

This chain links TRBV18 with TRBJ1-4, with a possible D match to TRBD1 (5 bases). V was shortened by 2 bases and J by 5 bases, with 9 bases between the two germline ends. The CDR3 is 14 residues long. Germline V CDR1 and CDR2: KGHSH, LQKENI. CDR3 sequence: CASSPRGLNEKLFF. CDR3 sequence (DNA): TGTGCCAGCTCACCAAGGGGCCTGAATGAAAAACTGTTTTTT.

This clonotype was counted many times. The CDR3: CASRHDGWGTPQPQHF. The CDR3 nucleotides read TGTGCCAGCAGACACGACGGATGGGGTACACCTCAGCCCCAGCATTTT. The genes are TRBV28 and TRBJ1-5, with no clear D. CDR1 and CDR2 from the germline V gene are MDHEN and SYDVKM. There are 16 residues in the CDR3. V was clipped by 6 bases and J by 6 bases, with 21 bases between them. Full variable domain (missing parts from reference TRBV28 and TRBJ1-5): DVKVTQSSRYLVKRTGEKVFLECVQDMDHENMFWYRQDPGLGLRLIYFSYDVKMKEKGDIPEGYSVSREKKERFSLILESASTNQTSMYLCASRHDGWGTPQPQHFGDGTRLSIL.